This entry concerns a single T cell receptor (beta chain). Here immunoSEQ multiplex PCR was the method, and the copy in TCRdb shows in-frame clones only, minus some. The sample lists 150,000 to 200,000 clones, approximately 89% seen once, with less than 9% in the top ten. These data belong to a study of blood T cell repertoires in COVID-19. As for the study in general: Collection of acute and convalescent COVID-19 samples took place in the United States, Italy and Spain.

Germline assignment: CDR1 LNHNV and CDR2 YYDKDF (reference sequence). J lost 2 bases, V lost 0 bases, and 7 bases had no gene match. The CDR3 is 16 residues long. The sample comprised peripheral blood. This TCR derives from a woman in her sixties with acute or convalescent COVID-19. The chain employs TRBV15 and TRBJ2-7; 7 nucleotides align to TRBD2. This CDR3 reads CATSRDVAGVTYEQYF. CDR3 DNA: TGTGCCACCAGCAGAGATGTGGCGGGAGTTACCTACGAGCAGTACTTC.